The clone carrying this T cell receptor beta chain has more than one count but fewer than ten. Its specificity is not known. The template for TCR beta VDJ and CDR3 sequence profiling was genomic DNA. Each CDR3 protein gets one entry after TCRdb re-called the reads with MiXCR. The table has some 130,000 distinct CDR3 sequences, 48% seen once; the top ten hold 2.5% to 3%. This entry comes from a study of CD8+CD57+ T cells in acquired aplastic anemia. As for the study in general: Isolated CD4+ and CD8+ cells, once sorted, yielded DNA averaging roughly 3.2 ug. An average of around 11 million reads for CD4+ cells was obtained from healthy donors.

Study-wide points: In CD8+ cells, Simpson's diversity showed no significant difference between patients and controls. Patients and controls had in common 25 to 35 CD8+ CDR3 sequences.

The CDR3 spans 13 residues. Germline CDR1 is SNHLY and CDR2 is FYNNEI. Between the trimmed V and J ends, which lost 7 bases and 2 bases, there was a span of 12 bases. The sequence came from a human donor in good health, serving as a control. The sample taken for sequencing was sorted CD4+, CD8+, or CD8+CD57+ T cells (not recorded which) from PBMCs. This sequence joins TRBV2 and TRBJ2-7; D ambiguous. As DNA, the CDR3 is TGTGCCAGCATGCCCCCATCGGCCTACGAGCAGTACTTC. This translates into CASMPPSAYEQYF.